The 22 T cell receptor beta chains given below trace back to one sample, sequenced in a study of T-cell reconstitution after alpha-beta-depleted transplantation in children. Unique molecular identifiers were incorporated into the prepared TCRbeta library. Each CDR3 protein is one row after TCRdb ran MiXCR on the PCR reads. Altogether approximately 170,000 distinct CDR3 sequences are present, 11% being singletons, with the ten largest covering roughly 13%. The sequenced sample was PBMCs, obtained before TCRalphabeta/CD19-depleted stem cell transplant. These receptors were collected from a boy younger than 10 with acute myeloid leukemia, due to receive a stem cell transplant.

This clonotype was seen at least ten times. This sequence joins TRBV20-1 and TRBJ2-3; 10 positions match TRBD2. With 6 bases clipped from V and 4 bases from J, the junction kept 7 bases outside the gene matches. This CDR3 region has 14 residues. CDR1 DFQATT and CDR2 SNEGSKA come from the germline V gene (reference sequence). CDR3 protein: CSAHIAGGSDTQYF. The DNA of the CDR3 is TGCAGTGCCCACATAGCGGGAGGATCAGATACGCAGTATTTT.

This clonotype was counted once. V usage is TRBV28 and J usage is TRBJ2-6; D ambiguous. The CDR3 is made up of 13 amino acids. Trimming shortened V by 7 bases and J by 2 bases, and 6 bases separated the two germline ends. Germline loops: CDR1 MDHEN, CDR2 SYDVKM. The CDR3 DNA sequence: TGTGCCAGCACCCCACCTGGGGCCAACGTCCTGACTTTC. Residues: CASTPPGANVLTF.

This clonotype was detected many times. This chain joins TRBV20-1 and TRBJ2-5; D is unresolved. V shed 3 bases and J shed 7 bases, with 15 bases lying between them. Germline CDR1 is DFQATT and CDR2 is SNEGSKA (reference sequence). The CDR3 is 13 residues long. DNA of the CDR3: TGCAGTGCTAGGGTCCCGGGCCGGAGGACCCAGTACTTC. It encodes CSARVPGRRTQYF.

This clonotype was seen repeatedly, ten times or more. This chain joins TRBV2 and TRBJ2-5; no clear D gene. Trimming cost V 0 bases and J 2 bases, with 10 bases left between them. Germline-derived CDR1 and CDR2 are SNHLY and FYNNEI. The CDR3 loop spans 15 amino acids. CDR3 sequence reads: CASSEAPGYQETQYF. The CDR3 DNA reads as TGTGCCAGCAGTGAAGCGCCCGGGTATCAAGAGACCCAGTACTTC.

In its sample, this clonotype was seen many times. This chain connects TRBV28 to TRBJ2-7; 7 bases are shared with TRBD2. CDR3 size: 13 residues. CDR1 is MDHEN, CDR2 SYDVKM, per germline. Losses at the gene ends were 8 bases for V and 2 bases for J; bases not matched to a gene: 6. DNA of the CDR3: TGTGCCAGCGCCCTAGCGGAGACCTACGAGCAGTACTTC. Translated, it gives CASALAETYEQYF.

This clonotype was observed at least ten times. V and J are TRBV6-1 and TRBJ2-3; D may be TRBD1 (6 bases). CDR3 size: 14 residues. The germline V gene has CDR1 MNHNS and CDR2 SASEGT. With 6 bases removed from V and 4 bases from J, the gap between germline ends came to 14 bases. CDR3 sequence: CASSFSRGADTQYF. DNA for the CDR3: TGTGCCAGCAGCTTCAGCAGGGGCGCAGATACGCAGTATTTT.

In its sample, this clonotype was seen many times. The rearrangement joins TRBV5-1 to TRBJ2-5, with D perhaps TRBD1 or TRBD2 (5 bases each). The V end was cut by 3 bases, the J end by 7 bases, with 16 bases between. Germline V gene sequence: CDR1 SGHRS, CDR2 YFSETQ. The CDR3 covers 14 residues. The CDR3 loop is CASSSLTVRGTQYF. CDR3 DNA sequence: TGCGCCAGCAGCTCCCTGACAGTCCGGGGGACCCAGTACTTC. Variable domain in full (rest from reference TRBV5-1 and TRBJ2-5): KAGVTQTPRYLIKTRGQQVTLSCSPISGHRSVSWYQQTPGQGLQFLFEYFSETQRNKGNFPGRFSGRQFSNSRSEMNVSTLELGDSALYLCASSSLTVRGTQYFGPGTRLLVL.

This clonotype has a count of ten or more. The chain recombines TRBV7-9 with TRBJ2-5; D is unclear. The CDR3 is 17 residues long. The germline V and J ends were trimmed by 5 bases and 2 bases, with 21 bases remaining between them. Germline CDR1 reads SEHNR; CDR2 reads FQNEAQ (reference sequence). The CDR3 DNA reads as TGTGCCAGCAGCCCCCCCTTTCGAGGCTTAAATCAAGAGACCCAGTACTTC. Translating gives CASSPPFRGLNQETQYF.

The chain recombines TRBV30 with TRBJ2-7; 9 nucleotides match TRBD1. J lost 2 bases, V lost 3 bases, and 11 bases had no gene match. CDR3 length: 16 residues. From germline, CDR1 is GTSNPN and CDR2 SVGIG (reference sequence). CDR3 region: CAWRVPGQGVPYEQYF. The CDR3 bases are TGTGCCTGGAGAGTCCCGGGACAGGGCGTCCCCTACGAGCAGTACTTC.

This clonotype was seen at least ten times. The chain recombines TRBV7-3 with TRBJ2-2; D is perhaps TRBD1 (6 bases). V dropped 2 bases and J dropped 0 bases, with 10 bases sitting between them. This CDR3 spans 16 amino acids. The germline CDR1 and CDR2 sequences are SGHTA and FQGTGA. CDR3 sequence reads: CASSLQGMSNTGELFF. CDR3 DNA: TGTGCCAGCAGCTTACAGGGGATGTCGAACACCGGGGAGCTGTTTTTT.

This clonotype was seen ten or more times. The chain is built from TRBV27 and TRBJ1-4; weak D call: TRBD1 (5 bases). Trimming pared 4 bases from V and 4 bases from J, leaving 16 bases between. Germline-derived CDR1 and CDR2 are MNHEY and SMNVEV (reference sequence). The CDR3 contains 16 residues. Written as DNA, the CDR3 is TGTGCCAGCAGTTCATCTATGGGGGGTGTTAATGAAAAACTGTTTTTT. Protein sequence: CASSSSMGGVNEKLFF.

This clonotype was picked up many times. V gene TRBV27 combines with J gene TRBJ2-6; D is uncertain. The ends were cut back, 4 bases at V and 0 bases at J, with 19 bases in the middle. This CDR3 contains 19 residues. Germline V gives CDR1 MNHEY, CDR2 SMNVEV (reference sequence). CDR3 bases: TGTGCCAGCAGTTCTCGGCCGTGGGCCACAATCTCTGGGGCCAACGTCCTGACTTTC. This gives the protein CASSSRPWATISGANVLTF.

This clonotype occurred many times. The gene calls are TRBV7-9 and TRBJ1-3; D is unclear. The CDR3 has 15 amino acids. Per the germline V gene, CDR1 is SEHNR and CDR2 is FQNEAQ (reference sequence). V was cut by 4 bases and J by 4 bases, with 14 bases left in between. CDR3 DNA: TGTGCCAGCAGCTGGGAGAATCTTTCCGGAAACACCATATATTTT. Its translation: CASSWENLSGNTIYF.

This clonotype was counted ten times or more. The chain joins TRBV14 to TRBJ2-1; D might be TRBD2 (5 bases). The CDR3 has 14 residues. The germline gives CDR1 SGHDN, CDR2 FVKESK. Trimming removed 3 bases at V and 3 bases at J, with 9 bases between. This CDR3 is CASSHIRDYNEQFF. CDR3 DNA: TGTGCCAGCAGCCACATCCGGGACTACAATGAGCAGTTCTTC.

The rearrangement links TRBV4-2 to TRBJ2-1; possible D gene TRBD2, 7 bases. CDR1 and CDR2 (germline): LGHNA, YNFKEQ. The CDR3 totals 15 residues. Trimming cost V 1 base and J 5 bases, with 12 bases left between them. CDR3 DNA: TGTGCCAGCAGCCAAGGGGGGGGGCACCACAATGAGCAGTTCTTC. Protein product: CASSQGGGHHNEQFF.

This clonotype was observed at least ten times. This chain links TRBV6-1 with TRBJ2-7; TRBD2 matches 15 bases. Looked up from germline, CDR1 is MNHNS and CDR2 is SASEGT. There are 15 residues in the CDR3. J gave up 6 bases and V 4 bases, and 4 bases lay outside the gene matches. The CDR3 reads CASSVGTSGGSEQYV. Here the CDR3 DNA reads TGTGCCAGCAGTGTTGGGACTAGCGGGGGGTCCGAGCAGTACGTC.

At least ten counts were recorded for this clonotype. This chain links TRBV5-1 with TRBJ1-1, with a tentative D call TRBD1 (5 bases). This CDR3 comprises 14 residues. Trimming took off 2 bases at V and 4 bases at J, with 12 bases between the two ends. From germline, CDR1 is SGHRS and CDR2 YFSETQ. This chain's CDR3 is CASSFGGGVTEAFF. The DNA of the CDR3 is TGCGCCAGCAGCTTTGGGGGGGGGGTCACTGAAGCTTTCTTT.

This clonotype has at least ten counts. The chain employs TRBV28 and TRBJ2-1, with TRBD2 identical over 9 bases. Germline-derived CDR1 and CDR2 are MDHEN and SYDVKM. Unmatched junction bases numbered 5, after V lost 3 bases and J lost 14 bases. The CDR3 loop spans 12 amino acids. The DNA for the CDR3 is TGTGCCAGCAGTTTCGTAGCGGGAGTGAAGTTCTTC. This translates into CASSFVAGVKFF.

The table lists this clonotype with many counts. The gene calls are TRBV12-3 or TRBV12-4 and TRBJ2-3; D remains ambiguous. Deletions cut 7 bases from V and 6 bases from J, with 8 bases between. The length of the CDR3 is 11 residues. The DNA for the CDR3 is TGTGCCAGCACGGCCGGGGATACGCAGTATTTT. The encoded protein is CASTAGDTQYF.

Many counts were recorded for this clonotype. V usage is TRBV20-1 and J usage is TRBJ2-1; 12 bases line up with TRBD2. The CDR3 is 15 residues long. CDR1 and CDR2 (germline): DFQATT, SNEGSKA (reference sequence). V trimming: 3 bases; J trimming: 4 bases; junction bases outside the gene matches: 4. DNA for the CDR3: TGCAGTGCTAGCCAACTAGCGGGGGGATACAATGAGCAGTTCTTC. Encoded protein: CSASQLAGGYNEQFF.

There are many counts of this clonotype. The gene calls are TRBV4-2 and TRBJ2-1, with D perhaps TRBD1 (6 bases). Germline V gives CDR1 LGHNA, CDR2 YNFKEQ. This CDR3 is built from 15 residues. With 1 base removed from V and 6 bases from J, the gap between germline ends came to 13 bases. This CDR3 is CASSQGAGAVNEQFF. The CDR3 DNA reads as TGTGCCAGCAGCCAAGGGGCAGGGGCGGTCAATGAGCAGTTCTTC.

About this clonotype itself: The germline gene is not matched at one end of the junction; a read error may be the cause. The chain combines TRBV20-1 with TRBJ1-2; D ambiguous. The V gene's germline CDR1 is DFQATT and CDR2 SNEGSKA (reference sequence). This CDR3 spans 12 amino acids. The CDR3 sequence is CSADKENYGDTF. The CDR3 DNA reads TGCAGTGCTGATAAGGAAAACTATGGCGACACCTTC.